Shown below are 10 T cell receptor beta chains from a single sample sequenced in a study of early T cells in non-severe SARS-CoV-2 infection. TCRdb independently ran MiXCR on the 5' RACE reads; one entry per CDR3 protein. The table lists tens of thousands of distinct CDR3 sequences, 15% to 17% of them singletons. Material for sequencing was whole blood. The source is an adult who was a healthcare worker with PCR-confirmed SARS-CoV-2 infection or an uninfected control (not recorded which).

This clonotype was counted between two and nine times. This chain links TRBV6-5 with TRBJ2-7, with TRBD1 identical over 7 bases. Trimming removed 6 bases from V and 2 bases from J; junction bases left unmatched: 7. This CDR3 spans 14 amino acids. Germline V lookup: CDR1 MNHEY, CDR2 SVGAGI. The CDR3 sequence is CASRFTTGPYEQYF. The CDR3 coding sequence is TGTGCCAGCAGATTCACGACAGGGCCCTACGAGCAGTACTTC.

J is TRBJ2-3 and V is TRBV28, with 7 bases identical to TRBD1. Germline CDR1 and CDR2: MDHEN and SYDVKM. This CDR3 comprises 14 residues. The V and J ends lost 5 bases and 2 bases, in that order; junction bases with no gene match: 4. CDR3 in amino acids: CASSEGQYTDTQYF. The CDR3 DNA is TGTGCCAGCAGTGAGGGACAGTACACAGATACGCAGTATTTT.

As regards this clonotype: A much larger clone lies one base from this, so it may be a read error. The chain employs TRBV12-3 or TRBV12-4 and TRBJ1-6; perhaps TRBD1 as D (6 bases). This CDR3 spans 14 amino acids. Written as DNA, the CDR3 is TGTACCAGCAGGCCCACAGGGTACAATTCACCCCTCCACTTT. Its translation: CTSRPTGYNSPLHF.

This clonotype was picked up many times. This rearrangement joins TRBV20-1 to TRBJ2-2; the match to TRBD1 covers 8 bases. Germline assignment: CDR1 DFQATT and CDR2 SNEGSKA (reference sequence). The CDR3 runs to 15 residues. V was pared by 0 bases and J by 2 bases, with 2 bases of the junction left unmatched. The CDR3 loop is CSARDGQGNTGELFF. In DNA form, the CDR3 reads TGCAGTGCTAGAGACGGACAGGGAAACACCGGGGAGCTGTTTTTT.

This clonotype occurred a few times. V gene TRBV28 combines with J gene TRBJ1-2; D may be TRBD1 (6 bases). The CDR3 runs to 14 residues. Germline V CDR1 and CDR2: MDHEN, SYDVKM. With 4 bases removed from V and 6 bases from J, the gap between germline ends came to 15 bases. The CDR3 DNA is TGTGCCAGCAGTTCCTATACAGGGTTCGATGGCTACACCTTC. Translating it yields CASSSYTGFDGYTF.

The chain carries TRBV20-1 and TRBJ2-7; D possibly corresponds to TRBD1 (5 bases). Germline CDR1 reads DFQATT; CDR2 reads SNEGSKA (reference sequence). V lost 0 bases, J lost 7 bases, and 13 bases lay in between. The CDR3 spans 13 residues. Here the CDR3 reads CSARDHLKGEQYF. Here the CDR3 DNA reads TGCAGTGCTAGAGATCACTTGAAGGGGGAGCAGTACTTC.

The rearrangement links TRBV7-2 to TRBJ2-1; D possibly corresponds to TRBD2 (7 bases). The CDR3 covers 15 residues. Germline CDR1 SGHTA, CDR2 FQGNSA. Trimming pared 7 bases from V and 5 bases from J, leaving 18 bases between. CDR3 residues: CASIEGGAGHNEQFF. CDR3 nucleotides: TGTGCCAGCATCGAGGGGGGGGCAGGTCACAATGAGCAGTTCTTC.

This clonotype appeared a few times. This chain connects TRBV12-3 or TRBV12-4 to TRBJ1-6, with D uncertain. The ends were cut back, 0 bases at V and 13 bases at J, with 7 bases in the middle. This CDR3 is built from 12 residues. CDR3 in amino acids: CASSLAVGPLHF. CDR3 nucleotides: TGTGCCAGCAGTTTAGCGGTGGGGCCCCTCCACTTT.

In its sample, this clonotype was seen many times. The rearrangement links TRBV29-1 to TRBJ1-1; D is uncertain. The germline V gene has CDR1 SQVTM and CDR2 ANQGSEA. This CDR3 has 13 residues. The V and J ends lost 6 bases and 1 base respectively, with 12 bases between them. The chain's CDR3 is CSVVGSRNTEAFF. The CDR3 coding sequence is TGCAGCGTCGTCGGATCCCGGAACACTGAAGCTTTCTTT.

The chain joins TRBV7-9 to TRBJ2-1, with 12 bases fitting TRBD2. The J segment lost 9 bases and the V segment lost 7 bases, leaving 19 bases of the junction unmatched. Germline V gene sequence: CDR1 SEHNR, CDR2 FQNEAQ (reference sequence). This CDR3 comprises 18 residues. CDR3 residues: CASTPHASGGDTLREQFF. The CDR3 DNA follows: TGTGCCAGCACCCCACATGCTAGCGGGGGGGACACCCTCCGTGAGCAGTTCTTC.